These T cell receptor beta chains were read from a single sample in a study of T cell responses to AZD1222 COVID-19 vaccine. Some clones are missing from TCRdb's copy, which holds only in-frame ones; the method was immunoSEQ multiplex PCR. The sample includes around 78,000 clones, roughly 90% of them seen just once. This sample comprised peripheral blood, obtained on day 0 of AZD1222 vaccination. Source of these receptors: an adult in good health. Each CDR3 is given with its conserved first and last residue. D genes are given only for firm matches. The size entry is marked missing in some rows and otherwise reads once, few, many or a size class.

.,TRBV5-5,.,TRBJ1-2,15,TGTGCCAGCAGCGCCGCGGGTACCCTTAACTATGGCTACACCTTC,CASSAAGTLNYGYTF
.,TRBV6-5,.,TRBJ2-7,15,TGTGCCAGCAGGTACGGGCAGGGCCTCTCCTACGAGCAGTACTTC,CASRYGQGLSYEQYF
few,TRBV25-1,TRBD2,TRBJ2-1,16,TGTGCCAGCAGTGAAGTCGGACTAGCCACCTACAATGAGCAGTTCTTC,CASSEVGLATYNEQFF
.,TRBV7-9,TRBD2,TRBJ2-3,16,TGTGCCAGCAGTCAGATTTTGGGGGGAGGGATGGATACGCAGTATTTT,CASSQILGGGMDTQYF
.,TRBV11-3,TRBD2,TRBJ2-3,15,TGTGCCAGCAGCGAATGGTCGCGGGAGGGACGTACGCAGTATTTT,CASSEWSREGRTQYF
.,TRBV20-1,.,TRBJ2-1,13,TGCAGTGCTAGTGTAGGTACCTACAATGAGCAGTTCTTC,CSASVGTYNEQFF
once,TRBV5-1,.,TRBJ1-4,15,TGCGCCAGCAGCTTCATCGGTGCAACTAATGAAAAACTGTTTTTT,CASSFIGATNEKLFF
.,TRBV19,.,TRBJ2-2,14,TGTGCCAGTAGTATCGGTCGGGACTCCGGGGAGCTGTTTTTT,CASSIGRDSGELFF
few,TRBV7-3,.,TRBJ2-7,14,TGTGCCAGCAGCTTAAATCCAGCAGCCTACGAGCAGTACTTC,CASSLNPAAYEQYF
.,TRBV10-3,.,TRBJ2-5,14,TGTGCCATCAGTTACTCGGGACCTGGGGAGACCCAGTACTTC,CAISYSGPGETQYF
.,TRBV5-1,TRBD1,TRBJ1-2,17,TGCGCCAGCAGCTTGTGGGACAGGGCCCAGGCTAACTATGGCTACACCTTC,CASSLWDRAQANYGYTF
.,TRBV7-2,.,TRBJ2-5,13,TGTGCCAGCAGCTTAGCCGGGTTAGAGACCCAGTACTTC,CASSLAGLETQYF
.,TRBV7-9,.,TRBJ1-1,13,TGTGCCAGCAGCTTACAGGGAGGGGTAGTAGCTTTCTTT,CASSLQGGVVAFF
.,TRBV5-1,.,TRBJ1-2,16,TGCGCCAGCAGCTTGGGCATTGGTCCCACTGGCTATGGCTACACCTTC,CASSLGIGPTGYGYTF
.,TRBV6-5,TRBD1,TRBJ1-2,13,TGTGCCAGCAGCGGGGACAGAGGGGATGGCTACACCTTC,CASSGDRGDGYTF
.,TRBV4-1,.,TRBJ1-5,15,TGCGCCAGCAGCCAAGGTCACAGTAGCAATCAGCCCCAGCATTTT,CASSQGHSSNQPQHF
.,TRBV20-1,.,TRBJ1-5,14,TGCAGTGCTAGTGAGGGCCCAGGGAATCAGCCCCAGCATTTT,CSASEGPGNQPQHF
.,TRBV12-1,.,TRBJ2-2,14,TGTGCCAGCACCACCTTCGCGAACACCGGGGAGCTGTTTTTT,CASTTFANTGELFF
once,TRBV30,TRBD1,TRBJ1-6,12,TGTGCCGCTGGACAGGCTAATTCACCCCTCCACTTT,CAAGQANSPLHF
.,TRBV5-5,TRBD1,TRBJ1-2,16,TGTGCCAGCAGCCAGGCGGGACAGCTAGCACTGTATGGCTACACCTTC,CASSQAGQLALYGYTF
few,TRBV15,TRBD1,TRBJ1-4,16,TGTGCCACCAGCAGGGACAGGTCCGCAACTAATGAAAAACTGTTTTTT,CATSRDRSATNEKLFF
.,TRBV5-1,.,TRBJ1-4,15,TGCGCCAGCAGCGTAGCAGGGGTGGGTCATGAAAAACTGTTTTTT,CASSVAGVGHEKLFF
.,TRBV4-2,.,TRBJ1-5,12,TGTGCCAGCAGCCCCCAGGGTCAGCCCCAGCATTTT,CASSPQGQPQHF
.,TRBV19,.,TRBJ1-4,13,TGTGCCAGTGCCGACAGACTTAATGAAAAGCTGTTTTTT,CASADRLNEKLFF
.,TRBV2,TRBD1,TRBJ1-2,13,TGTGCCAGCAGTGAAAGGGGGCTGGGTGGCTACACCTTC,CASSERGLGGYTF
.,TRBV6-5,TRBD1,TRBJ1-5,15,TGTGCCAGCAGGCCCCTAGGACAGGGCAATCAGCCCCAGCATTTT,CASRPLGQGNQPQHF
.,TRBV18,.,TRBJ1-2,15,TGTGCCAGCTCACCAGGTCAGGGGCCCCTCTATGGCTACACCTTC,CASSPGQGPLYGYTF
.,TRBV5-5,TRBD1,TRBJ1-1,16,TGTGCCAGCAGCCAGCTACAGGGGGCCATGAACACTGAAGCTTTCTTT,CASSQLQGAMNTEAFF
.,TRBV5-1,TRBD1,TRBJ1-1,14,TGCGCCAGCAGCACCGGACAGGCAGGCACTGAAGCTTTCTTT,CASSTGQAGTEAFF
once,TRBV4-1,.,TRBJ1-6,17,TGCGCCAGCAGCCAAGATCTTAGGAGCTCCTATAATTCACCCCTCCACTTT,CASSQDLRSSYNSPLHF
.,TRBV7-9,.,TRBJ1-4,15,TGTGCCAGCAGCCACCCGGCTGCAGCTAATGAAAAACTGTTTTTT,CASSHPAAANEKLFF
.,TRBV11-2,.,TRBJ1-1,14,TGTGCCAGCACGGGTCCCCTGGAGGTGGCTGAAGCTTTCTTT,CASTGPLEVAEAFF
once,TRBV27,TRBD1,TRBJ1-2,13,TGTGCCAGCAGAAAGACAGGGGGCGCGGAGTACACCTTC,CASRKTGGAEYTF
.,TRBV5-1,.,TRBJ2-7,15,TGCGCCAGCAGCTGGGGGGACAGCGTAAACTACGAGCAGTACTTC,CASSWGDSVNYEQYF
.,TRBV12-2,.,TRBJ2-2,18,.,CASRLSPGVGGGTGELFF
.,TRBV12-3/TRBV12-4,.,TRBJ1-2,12,TGTGCCAGCAGTTCGGGACCCTATGGCTACACCTTC,CASSSGPYGYTF
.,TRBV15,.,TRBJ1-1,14,TGTGCCACCAGCAACCGGGACCGGAGGACTGAAGCTTTCTTT,CATSNRDRRTEAFF
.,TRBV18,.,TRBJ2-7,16,TGTGCCAGCTCACCACCGGGGGGGCAGATGGTACGTGAGCAGTACTTC,CASSPPGGQMVREQYF
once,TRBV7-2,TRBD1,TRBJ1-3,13,TGTGCCAGCAGCTTCCAGGGGGCAAACACCATATATTTT,CASSFQGANTIYF
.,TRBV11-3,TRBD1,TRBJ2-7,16,TGTGCCAGCAGCTTAGCATCCCCGACAGGGTCCTACGAGCAGTACTTC,CASSLASPTGSYEQYF
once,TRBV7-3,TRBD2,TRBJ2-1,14,TGTGCCAGCAGCTTAGGGACTAGCGGGGGTGAGCAGTTCTTC,CASSLGTSGGEQFF
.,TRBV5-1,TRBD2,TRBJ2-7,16,TGCGCCAGCAGCGTCCTAACCGGGACTAGCGTCTACGAGCAGTACTTC,CASSVLTGTSVYEQYF
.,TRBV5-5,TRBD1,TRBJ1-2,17,TGTGCCAGCAGCGAAACCGGGACAGGGGGCACCTCCGATGGCTACACCTTC,CASSETGTGGTSDGYTF
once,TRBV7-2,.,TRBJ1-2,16,TGTGCCAGCACTCCATCTTATGCCATAAATCACTATGGCTACACCTTC,CASTPSYAINHYGYTF
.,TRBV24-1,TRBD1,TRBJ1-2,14,TGTGCCACCAGTGACCCCACAGGGGAGGGTGGCTACACCTTC,CATSDPTGEGGYTF
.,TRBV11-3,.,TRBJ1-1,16,TGTGCCAGCAGCTTCACACTGACAGGATTGAACACTGAAGCTTTCTTT,CASSFTLTGLNTEAFF
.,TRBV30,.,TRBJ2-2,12,TGTGCCTGCCAGGCTGAAACCGGGGAGCTGTTTTTT,CACQAETGELFF
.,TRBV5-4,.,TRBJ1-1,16,TGTGCCAGCAGCTTGTCGGGCGGAAAAATGAACACTGAAGCTTTCTTT,CASSLSGGKMNTEAFF
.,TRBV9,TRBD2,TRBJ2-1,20,TGTGCCAGCAGCGCCGAAGGGACTAGCGGGATCTCGAGCTCCTACAATGAGCAGTTCTTC,CASSAEGTSGISSSYNEQFF
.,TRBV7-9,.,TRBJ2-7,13,TGTGCCAGCAGCCCAGGAGTGGGCGACGAGCAGTACTTC,CASSPGVGDEQYF
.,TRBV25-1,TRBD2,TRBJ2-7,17,TGTGCCAGCACCTCGGGACTAGCGGGAGGTCCCCCCTACGAGCAGTACTTC,CASTSGLAGGPPYEQYF
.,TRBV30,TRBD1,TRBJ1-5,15,TGTGCCTGGAGTGTACCGGACAGGGGGTTGAGGCCCCAGCATTTT,CAWSVPDRGLRPQHF
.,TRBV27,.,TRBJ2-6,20,TGTGCCAGCTTTTATAGAGGAGACACGGAGCATGTCTCTGGGGCCAACGTCCTGACTTTC,CASFYRGDTEHVSGANVLTF